These 19 T cell receptor beta chains share one sample of origin, sequenced in a study of blood T cell repertoires in COVID-19. TCRdb's table, derived via immunoSEQ multiplex PCR, lists solely in-frame clones and lacks some. The profile shows 200,000 to 250,000 clones, under 90% of them singletons. Input material: PBMCs or T cells enriched from blood (not recorded which). These receptors originate from a man aged 55 to 70 who had recovered from COVID-19.

V is TRBV19 and J is TRBJ1-3; possible D gene TRBD1, 6 bases. The CDR3 covers 15 residues. V lost 5 bases, J lost 0 bases, and 11 bases lay in between. CDR1 LNHDA and CDR2 SQIVND come from the germline V gene (reference sequence). The CDR3 spells CASSRQVRSGNTIYF. The CDR3 nucleotides are TGTGCCAGTAGTCGACAGGTCCGCTCTGGAAACACCATATATTTT.

This clone showed up just once. The J gene is TRBJ1-1, the V gene TRBV9; TRBD1 agrees at 7 bases. The CDR3 is 14 residues long. Germline V gene lookup returns CDR1 SGDLS and CDR2 YYNGEE. The trim removed 1 base at V and 4 bases at J, leaving 4 bases unmatched. CDR3 protein: CASSVTDRVTEAFF. CDR3 sequence (DNA): TGTGCCAGCAGCGTAACAGACAGGGTCACTGAAGCTTTCTTT.

The chain's CDR3 is CASSLSVTGGADTQYF. The DNA of the CDR3 is TGTGCCAGCAGCTTAAGTGTGACGGGCGGGGCAGATACGCAGTATTTT. V and J are TRBV7-6 and TRBJ2-3; possibly TRBD2 for D (6 bases). The germline CDR1 and CDR2 sequences are SGHVS and FNYEAQ. The CDR3 is 16 amino acids. Trimming shortened V by 2 bases and J by 4 bases, and 16 bases separated the two germline ends.

The V call is TRBV7-2, the J call TRBJ2-3; 8 positions agree with TRBD1. CDR1 and CDR2 (germline): SGHTA, FQGNSA. The CDR3 totals 17 residues. V shed 2 bases and J 4 bases; nucleotides not matched to a gene: 11. The CDR3 nucleotides read TGTGCCAGCAGCTTACGGGGCAGGGGGCTTGGTTCAGATACGCAGTATTTT. This gives the protein CASSLRGRGLGSDTQYF.

The CDR3 DNA follows: TGTGCCAGCAGTGAACCGGGGAACTATGGCTACACCTTC. Protein product: CASSEPGNYGYTF. The J gene is TRBJ1-2, the V gene TRBV2; D not resolved. This CDR3 spans 13 amino acids. From germline, CDR1 is SNHLY and CDR2 FYNNEI. The ends were cut back, 2 bases at V and 2 bases at J, with 6 bases in the middle.

Ten or more counts support this clone. The V and J genes are TRBV15 and TRBJ1-6; D ambiguous. The CDR3 loop spans 17 amino acids. Trimming left V 0 bases short and J 7 bases short, with 16 bases between. CDR1 and CDR2 (germline): LNHNV, YYDKDF (reference sequence). This chain's CDR3 is CATSRERAGSSNSPLHF. The CDR3, as DNA: TGTGCCACCAGCAGAGAGAGAGCCGGGTCCTCGAATTCACCCCTCCACTTT. The variable domain in full, with the rest retrieved from reference TRBV15 and TRBJ1-6, is DAMVIQNPRYQVTQFGKPVTLSCSQTLNHNVMYWYQQKSSQAPKLLFHYYDKDFNNEADTPDNFQSRRPNTSFCFLDIRSPGLGDTAMYLCATSRERAGSSNSPLHFGNGTRLTVT.

The genes are TRBV15 and TRBJ1-2; tentative D call: TRBD1 (6 bases). V was pared by 0 bases and J by 6 bases, with 11 bases between. The CDR3 contains 14 residues. Germline V lookup: CDR1 LNHNV, CDR2 YYDKDF (reference sequence). The CDR3 region is CATSRDRQGNGYTF. CDR3 bases: TGTGCCACCAGCAGAGATCGGCAGGGGAATGGCTACACCTTC.

The V call is TRBV19, the J call TRBJ1-2, with D possibly TRBD1 on 5 matching bases. The CDR3 has 12 amino acids. CDR1 and CDR2 from the germline V gene are LNHDA and SQIVND (reference sequence). The V gene lost 3 bases and the J gene lost 8 bases, with 10 bases spanning the gap. The CDR3 region is CASSMRDLGYTF. The DNA of the CDR3 is TGTGCCAGTAGTATGCGGGACCTGGGCTACACCTTC.

The V gene is TRBV14, the J gene TRBJ2-3, with D tentatively TRBD1 (5 bases). The V gene's germline CDR1 is SGHDN and CDR2 FVKESK. Deletions cut 1 base from V and 0 bases from J, with 17 bases between. The CDR3 spans 18 residues. For the CDR3, the DNA is TGTGCCAGCAGCCAAGGTGGTCGGACACATTCTAGCACAGATACGCAGTATTTT. Translating it yields CASSQGGRTHSSTDTQYF.

This clone has just a few counts. CDR3 in DNA: TGTGCCAGCAGTGACGGGCAGGGGTTTCAGACCCAGTACTTC. As protein: CASSDGQGFQTQYF. This chain links TRBV2 with TRBJ2-5; a weak D match, TRBD1 (6 bases). There are 14 residues in the CDR3. Germline V gives CDR1 SNHLY, CDR2 FYNNEI. V was clipped by 3 bases and J by 6 bases, with 14 bases between them.

The chain combines TRBV3-1 (or the pseudogene TRBV3-2) with TRBJ1-5; weak D call: TRBD1 (5 bases). V was trimmed by 0 bases and J by 4 bases, leaving 16 bases between them. Germline V CDR1 and CDR2: LGHDT, YNNKEL (reference sequence). The CDR3 runs to 17 residues. Here the CDR3 reads CASSQERQGGVNQPQHF. The DNA for the CDR3 is TGTGCCAGCAGCCAAGAAAGGCAGGGCGGCGTTAATCAGCCCCAGCATTTT.

This chain uses TRBV24-1 with TRBJ2-2; possibly TRBD1 for D (6 bases). The CDR3 sequence is 15 residues long. Germline V gives CDR1 KGHDR, CDR2 SFDVKD. Trimming pared 7 bases from V and 7 bases from J, leaving 18 bases between. The CDR3 coding sequence is TGTGCCACCAGGGCTGCAGGGGCTCAAAGCGGGGAGCTGTTTTTT. The encoded protein is CATRAAGAQSGELFF.

This chain connects TRBV12-3 or TRBV12-4 to TRBJ2-7; tentatively, D is TRBD2 (5 bases). Trimming stripped 4 bases from V and 4 bases from J, with 11 bases between. The CDR3 extends over 13 amino acids. CDR3 loop: CASSSGFHYEQYF. The CDR3, as DNA: TGTGCCAGCAGTTCGGGATTTCATTACGAGCAGTACTTC.

This chain joins TRBV3-1 (or the pseudogene TRBV3-2) and TRBJ1-3; D is possibly TRBD1 (5 bases). This CDR3 has 12 residues. Trimming removed 4 bases at V and 7 bases at J, with 8 bases between. The germline gives CDR1 LGHDT, CDR2 YNNKEL (reference sequence). CDR3 sequence reads: CASSRGENTIYF. The CDR3 DNA is TGTGCCAGCAGCCGGGGGGAGAACACCATATATTTT.

About this clone itself: This sample includes further DNA sequences coding for the same CDR3. This chain joins TRBV4-3 and TRBJ1-4, with D hard to call. Trimming left V 0 bases short and J 5 bases short, with 4 bases between. The CDR3 spans 13 residues. Germline CDR1 reads LGHNA; CDR2 reads YSLEER. The CDR3 is CASSQDLNEKLFF. The CDR3 region has the DNA TGCGCCAGCAGCCAAGATTTAAATGAAAAACTGTTTTTT.

The chain employs TRBV6-2 or TRBV6-3 and TRBJ1-6; 9 bases line up with TRBD1. Trimming cost V 5 bases and J 6 bases; bases outside gene matches: 11. The V gene's germline CDR1 is MNHEY and CDR2 SVGEGT. The CDR3 totals 17 residues. CDR3 region: CASSNGTGRSGNSPLHF. The CDR3 DNA sequence: TGTGCCAGCAGTAACGGGACAGGGCGTAGCGGTAATTCACCCCTCCACTTT.

The chain employs TRBV6-6 and TRBJ1-5; D ambiguous. This CDR3 is built from 13 residues. Trimming stripped 7 bases from V and 4 bases from J, with 11 bases between. Germline V CDR1 and CDR2: MNHNY, SVGAGI (reference sequence). Here the CDR3 DNA reads TGTGCCAGCACCCCAACATCAAATCAGCCCCAGCATTTT. Amino acid sequence: CASTPTSNQPQHF.

J is TRBJ1-4 and V is TRBV6-5; 7 bases line up with TRBD1. This CDR3 region has 15 residues. Germline loops: CDR1 MNHEY, CDR2 SVGAGI. The V segment lost 0 bases and the J segment 10 bases; nucleotides outside the gene matches: 8. CDR3 bases: TGTGCCAGCAGTTACTCGAGGGGGCTGGGGGGAAAACTGTTTTTT. Translating it yields CASSYSRGLGGKLFF.

The chain combines TRBV7-9 with TRBJ2-5; 8 bases are shared with TRBD2. V dropped 1 base and J dropped 0; count of bases not matched to a gene: 10. Germline V gene lookup returns CDR1 SEHNR and CDR2 FQNEAQ (reference sequence). The CDR3 length is 18 residues. The CDR3 DNA is TGTGCCAGCAGCTTAGGGAGCCCCCCTAGCGGGTACCAAGAGACCCAGTACTTC. This codes for CASSLGSPPSGYQETQYF.